Below are 4 T cell receptor beta chains sequenced from a single sample in a study of blood T cell repertoires in COVID-19. This table comes from immunoSEQ multiplex PCR, and its TCRdb copy is limited to in-frame clones, with some not included. The sample contains around 140,000 clones, over 60% of which appear only once. The source material was PBMCs or T cells enriched from blood (not recorded which). Receptors originate from a woman in her 50s who had recovered from COVID-19.

This clone has a handful of counts. J is TRBJ1-5 and V is TRBV2, with TRBD1 identical over 7 bases. V lost 7 bases and J lost 4; bases outside the gene matches: 4. Germline V gene sequence: CDR1 SNHLY, CDR2 FYNNEI. The CDR3 covers 13 residues. In DNA form, the CDR3 reads TGTGCCAGCACGCAGGGGGTGAATCAGCCCCAGCATTTT. Protein sequence: CASTQGVNQPQHF. Filled out from reference TRBV2 and TRBJ1-5, the complete variable domain reads EPEVTQTPSHQVTQMGQEVILRCVPISNHLYFYWYRQILGQKVEFLVSFYNNEISEKSEIFDDQFSVERPDGSNFTLKIRSTKLEDSAMYFCASTQGVNQPQHFGDGTRLSIL.

The rearrangement links TRBV19 to TRBJ1-3; D unclear. The CDR3 totals 14 residues. Looked up from germline, CDR1 is LNHDA and CDR2 is SQIVND (reference sequence). Trimming cost V 5 bases and J 0 bases, with 8 bases left between them. CDR3 bases: TGTGCCAGTAGTCTAGGGAGCTCTGGAAACACCATATATTTT. This translates into CASSLGSSGNTIYF.

The J gene is TRBJ1-2, the V gene TRBV11-3; weak D call: TRBD1 (5 bases). V was cut by 1 base and J by 8 bases, with 11 bases left in between. This CDR3 has 13 amino acids. CDR1 is SGHNT, CDR2 YENEEA, per germline. This CDR3 is CASSLGGAVGYTF. DNA for the CDR3: TGTGCCAGCAGCTTAGGTGGGGCTGTCGGCTACACCTTC.

The V call is TRBV11-3, the J call TRBJ1-6, with 7 bases identical to TRBD1. J was trimmed by 0 bases and V by 5 bases; bases with no gene match: 4. This CDR3 has 16 amino acids. CDR1 is SGHNT and CDR2 is YENEEA in the germline V gene. The CDR3, as DNA: TGTGCCAGCAGCAGACAGGGAAACTCCTATAATTCACCCCTCCACTTT. This translates into CASSRQGNSYNSPLHF.